This entry features one T cell receptor (beta chain) sequence. Generated by immunoSEQ multiplex PCR, the TCRdb table keeps only in-frame clones and is missing some. Of roughly 58,000 clones listed, 75% to 80% are singletons. The data belong to a study of blood T cell repertoires in COVID-19. Germline CDR1 reads SNHLY; CDR2 reads FYNNEI. The V end lost 0 bases, the J end lost 2 bases, and 14 bases lay between the germline ends. This CDR3 contains 17 residues. The sample comprised peripheral blood. This chain links TRBV2 with TRBJ1-5; no clear D gene. This TCR derives from a man aged 45-60 years with active or convalescent COVID-19. The CDR3 region has the DNA TGTGCCAGCAGTGAAGCGCGAGCTTCACAGCGCAATCAGCCCCAGCATTTT. Its protein is CASSEARASQRNQPQHF.